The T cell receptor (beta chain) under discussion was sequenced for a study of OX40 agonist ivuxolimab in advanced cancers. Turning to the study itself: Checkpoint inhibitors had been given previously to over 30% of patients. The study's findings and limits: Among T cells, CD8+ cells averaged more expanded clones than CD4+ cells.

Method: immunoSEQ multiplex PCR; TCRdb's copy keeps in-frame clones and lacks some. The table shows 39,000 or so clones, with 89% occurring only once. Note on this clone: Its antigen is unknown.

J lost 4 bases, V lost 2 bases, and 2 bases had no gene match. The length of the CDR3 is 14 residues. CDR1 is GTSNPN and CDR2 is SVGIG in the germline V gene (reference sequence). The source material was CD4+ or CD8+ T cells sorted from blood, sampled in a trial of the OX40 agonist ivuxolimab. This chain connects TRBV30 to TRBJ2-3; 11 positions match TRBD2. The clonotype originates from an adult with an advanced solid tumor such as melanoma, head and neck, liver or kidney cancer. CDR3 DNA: TGTGCCTGGAGTTTAGCGGGGGGGGCAGATACGCAGTATTTT. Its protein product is CAWSLAGGADTQYF.